This entry lists 14 T cell receptor beta chains sequenced from one sample in a study of T cell changes during pregnancy in multiple sclerosis. Some clones are missing from TCRdb's copy, which holds only in-frame ones; the method was immunoSEQ multiplex PCR. The data contain about 40,000 clones, around 90% of them singletons. This specimen was CD4+ T cells from peripheral blood mononuclear cells, taken in the third trimester of pregnancy. The receptors derive from a female donor with multiple sclerosis, enrolled in a pregnancy study.

This chain uses TRBV5-4 with TRBJ2-3; 9 bases agree with TRBD1. The CDR3 runs to 16 residues. Per the germline V gene, CDR1 is SGHNT and CDR2 is YYREEE (reference sequence). The ends lost 2 bases at V and 6 bases at J; junction bases unmatched: 10. The CDR3 DNA sequence: TGTGCCAGCAGCTTTCCGGGACAGGGTAGTTACGATACGCAGTATTTT. It encodes CASSFPGQGSYDTQYF.

The rearrangement joins TRBV11-2 to TRBJ2-3, with D possibly being TRBD1 (5 bases). This CDR3 has 15 amino acids. Germline V gives CDR1 SGHAT, CDR2 FQNNGV. Deletions cut 5 bases from V and 5 bases from J, with 17 bases between. Here the CDR3 reads CASSPVGAVRDTQYF. The CDR3 DNA reads TGTGCCAGCAGCCCCGTTGGGGCGGTGAGAGATACGCAGTATTTT.

The chain couples TRBV9 to TRBJ2-7; possibly TRBD2 for D (6 bases). With 2 bases removed from V and 3 bases from J, the gap between germline ends came to 15 bases. This CDR3 region has 15 residues. Germline V gives CDR1 SGDLS, CDR2 YYNGEE. CDR3 region: CASSVAGTADYEQYF. The CDR3 nucleotides read TGTGCCAGCAGCGTGGCCGGGACTGCGGACTACGAGCAGTACTTC.

V is TRBV11-3 and J is TRBJ1-1; TRBD1 aligns across 7 bases. Germline trimming cut 0 bases from V and 6 bases from J; bases unmatched to any gene: 10. This CDR3 is 16 amino acids long. Germline V gene sequence: CDR1 SGHNT, CDR2 YENEEA. The CDR3 protein is CASSLDGRGGESEAFF. The CDR3 DNA reads as TGTGCCAGCAGCTTAGATGGAAGAGGGGGCGAATCTGAAGCTTTCTTT.

For the CDR3, the DNA is TGCGCCAGCAGGGCGGGGGCCGGGGAGCTGTTTTTT. Translation gives CASRAGAGELFF. V and J are TRBV5-1 and TRBJ2-2, with 7 bases identical to TRBD2. The V segment lost 5 bases and the J segment 6 bases; nucleotides outside the gene matches: 1. This CDR3 is built from 12 residues. CDR1 and CDR2 from the germline V gene are SGHRS and YFSETQ. Filled out from reference TRBV5-1 and TRBJ2-2, the complete variable domain reads KAGVTQTPRYLIKTRGQQVTLSCSPISGHRSVSWYQQTPGQGLQFLFEYFSETQRNKGNFPGRFSGRQFSNSRSEMNVSTLELGDSALYLCASRAGAGELFFGEGSRLTVL.

The rearrangement joins TRBV7-9 to TRBJ2-3, with a possible D match to TRBD2 (7 bases). CDR1 and CDR2 (germline): SEHNR, FQNEAQ (reference sequence). Trimming cost V 2 bases and J 4 bases, with 10 bases left between them. This CDR3 is 14 amino acids long. The CDR3 loop reads CASSLTGGADTQYF. CDR3 bases: TGTGCCAGCAGCTTAACGGGGGGCGCAGATACGCAGTATTTT.

The rearrangement links TRBV15 to TRBJ2-5, with D unclear. Trimming shortened V by 1 base and J by 4 bases, and 7 bases separated the two germline ends. The CDR3 has 13 amino acids. Germline CDR1 and CDR2: LNHNV and YYDKDF (reference sequence). This CDR3 is CATSRAPLETQYF. CDR3 coding DNA: TGTGCCACCAGCAGAGCCCCACTAGAGACCCAGTACTTC.

The chain couples TRBV28 to TRBJ1-5; D ambiguous. V shed 4 bases and J shed 3 bases, with 4 bases lying between them. The CDR3 consists of 12 residues. Germline CDR1 is MDHEN and CDR2 is SYDVKM. The CDR3 loop reads CASSSFNQPQHF. The CDR3 coding sequence is TGTGCCAGCAGTTCCTTCAATCAGCCCCAGCATTTT.

The CDR3 bases are TGTGCCAGCAGCCCTAGCCGGACTAGCGGGAGCGACGAGCAGTACTTC. Its translation is CASSPSRTSGSDEQYF. This chain joins TRBV7-6 and TRBJ2-7, with TRBD2 matching 13 bases. CDR1 SGHVS and CDR2 FNYEAQ come from the germline V gene. The trim removed 5 bases at V and 5 bases at J, leaving 9 bases unmatched. This CDR3 region has 16 residues.

The V gene is TRBV19, the J gene TRBJ1-3; maybe TRBD1 (6 bases). Trimming removed 4 bases from V and 4 bases from J, with 17 bases in between. The germline CDR1 and CDR2 sequences are LNHDA and SQIVND (reference sequence). This CDR3 is built from 16 residues. This CDR3 reads CASSTQGAGSGNTIYF. The CDR3 bases are TGTGCCAGTAGTACACAGGGAGCTGGATCCGGAAACACCATATATTTT. Based on the CDR3 plus reference TRBV19 and TRBJ1-3, the full variable domain is DGGITQSPKYLFRKEGQNVTLSCEQNLNHDAMYWYRQDPGQGLRLIYYSQIVNDFQKGDIAEGYSVSREKKESFPLTVTSAQKNPTAFYLCASSTQGAGSGNTIYFGEGSWLTVV.

The chain carries TRBV20-1 and TRBJ1-5; 7 nucleotides match TRBD1. Trimming cost V 5 bases and J 16 bases; bases outside gene matches: 11. The CDR3 spans 11 residues. Germline assignment: CDR1 DFQATT and CDR2 SNEGSKA (reference sequence). CDR3: CSARNRGGLHF. The CDR3 DNA reads TGCAGTGCTCGAAACAGGGGTGGCCTCCATTTT.

The V gene is TRBV5-1, the J gene TRBJ2-1, with 11 positions matching TRBD2. With 2 bases clipped from V and 6 bases from J, the junction kept 4 bases outside the gene matches. Germline CDR1 is SGHRS and CDR2 is YFSETQ. This CDR3 has 15 residues. CDR3 bases: TGCGCCAGCAGCTTTACTAGCGGGAGTCCCAATGAGCAGTTCTTC. Residues: CASSFTSGSPNEQFF.

The genes are TRBV19 and TRBJ2-2; 7 bases line up with TRBD2. The CDR3 has 14 amino acids. V lost 3 bases and J lost 3; bases outside the gene matches: 1. Germline CDR1 is LNHDA and CDR2 is SQIVND (reference sequence). The CDR3 sequence is CASSMGGDTGELFF. The CDR3 region has the DNA TGTGCCAGTAGTATGGGGGGGGACACCGGGGAGCTGTTTTTT. Filled out from reference TRBV19 and TRBJ2-2, the complete variable domain reads DGGITQSPKYLFRKEGQNVTLSCEQNLNHDAMYWYRQDPGQGLRLIYYSQIVNDFQKGDIAEGYSVSREKKESFPLTVTSAQKNPTAFYLCASSMGGDTGELFFGEGSRLTVL.

This chain links TRBV2 with TRBJ1-2, with D tentatively TRBD1 (5 bases). V was pared by 4 bases and J by 2 bases, with 11 bases between. CDR1 and CDR2 from the germline V gene are SNHLY and FYNNEI. This CDR3 spans 14 amino acids. CDR3 DNA sequence: TGTGCCAGCAGTGGGAATGGGGGGAACTATGGCTACACCTTC. Translation gives CASSGNGGNYGYTF.